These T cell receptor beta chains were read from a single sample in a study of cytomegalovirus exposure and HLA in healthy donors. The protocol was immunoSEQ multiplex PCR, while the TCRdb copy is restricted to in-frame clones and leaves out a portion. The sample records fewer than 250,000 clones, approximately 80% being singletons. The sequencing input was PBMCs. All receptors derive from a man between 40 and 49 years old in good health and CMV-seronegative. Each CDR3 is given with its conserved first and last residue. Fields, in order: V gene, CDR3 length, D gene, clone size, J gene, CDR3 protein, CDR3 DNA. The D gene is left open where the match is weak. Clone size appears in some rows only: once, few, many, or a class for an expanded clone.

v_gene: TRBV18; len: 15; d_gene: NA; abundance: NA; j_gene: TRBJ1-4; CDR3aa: CASSPRRATNEKLFF; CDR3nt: TGTGCCAGCTCACCACGGAGGGCAACTAATGAAAAACTGTTTTTT
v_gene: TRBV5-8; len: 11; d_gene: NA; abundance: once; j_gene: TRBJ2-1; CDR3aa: CANSLRVMQFF; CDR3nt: TGTGCCAATTCCTTGAGGGTGATGCAGTTCTTC
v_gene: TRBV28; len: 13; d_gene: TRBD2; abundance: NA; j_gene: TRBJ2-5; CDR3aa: CASSPSGGETQYF; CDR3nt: TGTGCCAGCAGTCCTAGCGGGGGAGAGACCCAGTACTTC
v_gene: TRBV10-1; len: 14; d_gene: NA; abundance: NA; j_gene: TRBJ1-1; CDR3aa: CASSTGSGNTEAFF; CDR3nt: TGCGCCAGCAGTACAGGGTCGGGGAACACTGAAGCTTTCTTT
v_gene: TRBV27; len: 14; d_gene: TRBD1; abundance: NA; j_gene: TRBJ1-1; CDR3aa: CASSPGGWNTEAFF; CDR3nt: TGTGCCAGCAGCCCAGGGGGTTGGAACACTGAAGCTTTCTTT
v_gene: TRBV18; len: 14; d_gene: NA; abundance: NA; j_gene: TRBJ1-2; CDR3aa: CASSVEGANYGYTF; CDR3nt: TGTGCCAGCTCGGTTGAGGGAGCTAACTATGGCTACACCTTC
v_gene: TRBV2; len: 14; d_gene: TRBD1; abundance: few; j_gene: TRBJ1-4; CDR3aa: CASSADRGNEKLFF; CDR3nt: TGTGCCAGCAGTGCCGACAGGGGTAATGAAAAACTGTTTTTT
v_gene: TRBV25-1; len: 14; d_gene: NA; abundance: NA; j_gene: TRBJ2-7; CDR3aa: CASRGSGDSYEQYF; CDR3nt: TGTGCCAGCAGAGGATCGGGGGACTCCTACGAGCAGTACTTC
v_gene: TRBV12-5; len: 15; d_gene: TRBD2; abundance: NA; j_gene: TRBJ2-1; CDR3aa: CASGLGLASYNEQFF; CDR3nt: TGTGCTAGTGGTTTGGGACTAGCGAGTTACAATGAGCAGTTCTTC
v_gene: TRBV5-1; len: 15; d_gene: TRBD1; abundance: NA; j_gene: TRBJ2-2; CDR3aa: CASSSGQGWTGELFF; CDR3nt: TGCGCCAGCAGCTCCGGACAGGGATGGACCGGGGAGCTGTTTTTT
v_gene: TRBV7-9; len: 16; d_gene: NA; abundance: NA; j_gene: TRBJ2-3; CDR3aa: CASSSTDLTSTDTQYF; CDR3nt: TGTGCCAGCAGCTCTACCGATTTAACTAGCACAGATACGCAGTATTTT
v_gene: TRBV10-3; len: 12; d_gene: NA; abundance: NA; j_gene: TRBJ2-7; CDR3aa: CAISPDSYEQYF; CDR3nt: TGTGCCATCAGCCCCGACAGTTACGAGCAGTACTTC
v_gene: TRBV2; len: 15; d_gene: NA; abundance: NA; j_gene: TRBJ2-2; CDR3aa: CASSEAAVNTGELFF; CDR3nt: TGTGCCAGCAGTGAAGCGGCAGTGAACACCGGGGAGCTGTTTTTT
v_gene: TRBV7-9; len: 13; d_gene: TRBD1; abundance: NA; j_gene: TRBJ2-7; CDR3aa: CASSPQGAREQYF; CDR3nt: TGTGCCAGCAGCCCCCAGGGGGCGCGAGAGCAGTACTTC
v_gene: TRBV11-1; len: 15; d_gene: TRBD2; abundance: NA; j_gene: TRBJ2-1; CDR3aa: CASSRPGGPYNEQFF; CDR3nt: TGTGCCAGCAGCCGTCCGGGAGGGCCCTACAATGAGCAGTTCTTC
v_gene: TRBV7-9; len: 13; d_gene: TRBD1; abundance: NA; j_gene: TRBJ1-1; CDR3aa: CASSQGAGDEAFF; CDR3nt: TGTGCCAGCAGCCAGGGGGCGGGGGATGAAGCTTTCTTT
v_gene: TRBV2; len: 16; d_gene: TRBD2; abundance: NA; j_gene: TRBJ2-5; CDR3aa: CASSGRRARGGETQYF; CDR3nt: TGTGCCAGCAGTGGGAGGAGGGCTCGGGGAGGGGAGACCCAGTACTTC
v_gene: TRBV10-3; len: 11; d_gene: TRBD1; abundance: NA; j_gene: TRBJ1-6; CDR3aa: CAIRQGASLHF; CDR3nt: TGTGCCATCAGACAGGGGGCTTCCCTCCACTTT
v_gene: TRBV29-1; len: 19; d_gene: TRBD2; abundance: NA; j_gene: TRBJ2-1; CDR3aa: CSVSPGTRFSGSSYNEQFF; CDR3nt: TGCAGCGTATCTCCCGGGACAAGGTTTAGCGGGAGCTCCTACAATGAGCAGTTCTTC
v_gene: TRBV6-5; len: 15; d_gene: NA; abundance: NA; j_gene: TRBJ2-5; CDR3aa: CASSYQWDKQETQYF; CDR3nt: TGTGCCAGCAGTTACCAGTGGGACAAGCAAGAGACCCAGTACTTC
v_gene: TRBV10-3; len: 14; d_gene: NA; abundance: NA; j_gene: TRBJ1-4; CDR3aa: CAISEWEGPGKLFF; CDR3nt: TGTGCCATCAGTGAGTGGGAGGGACCGGGAAAACTGTTTTTT
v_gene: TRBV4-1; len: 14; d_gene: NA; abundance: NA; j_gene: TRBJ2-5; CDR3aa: CASSQVPGLETQYF; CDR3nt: TGCGCCAGCAGCCAAGTTCCGGGGTTGGAGACCCAGTACTTC
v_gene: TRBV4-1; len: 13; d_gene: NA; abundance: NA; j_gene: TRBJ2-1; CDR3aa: CASSPNGDNEQFF; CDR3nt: TGCGCCAGCAGCCCGAACGGGGACAATGAGCAGTTCTTC
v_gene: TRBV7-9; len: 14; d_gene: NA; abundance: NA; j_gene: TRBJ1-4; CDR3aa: CASSDGGGLEELFF; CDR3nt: TGTGCCAGCTCAGACGGAGGAGGGTTGGAGGAACTGTTTTTT
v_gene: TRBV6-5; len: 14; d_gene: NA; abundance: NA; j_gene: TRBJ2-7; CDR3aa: CASSYDSGVYEQYF; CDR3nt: TGTGCCAGCAGTTACGACTCGGGAGTCTACGAGCAGTACTTC
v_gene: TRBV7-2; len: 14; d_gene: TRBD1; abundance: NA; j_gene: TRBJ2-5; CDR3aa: CASSFGRGQETQYF; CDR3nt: TGTGCCAGCAGCTTTGGCAGGGGGCAAGAGACCCAGTACTTC
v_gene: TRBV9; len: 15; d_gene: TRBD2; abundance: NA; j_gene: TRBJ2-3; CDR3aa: CASSVRAGVLDTQYF; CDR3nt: TGTGCCAGCAGCGTAAGGGCGGGAGTATTAGATACGCAGTATTTT
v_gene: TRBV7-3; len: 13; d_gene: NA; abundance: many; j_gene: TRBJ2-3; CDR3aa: CASSLKGADTQYF; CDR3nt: TGTGCCAGCAGCTTAAAAGGAGCAGATACGCAGTATTTT
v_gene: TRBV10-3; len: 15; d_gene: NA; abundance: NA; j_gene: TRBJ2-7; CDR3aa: CAISVNRNSSYEQYF; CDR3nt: TGTGCCATCAGTGTTAACAGGAACAGCTCCTACGAGCAGTACTTC
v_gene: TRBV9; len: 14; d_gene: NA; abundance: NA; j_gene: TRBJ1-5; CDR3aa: CASSSGHQDQPQHF; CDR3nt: TGTGCCAGCAGCTCGGGACACCAAGACCAGCCCCAGCATTTT
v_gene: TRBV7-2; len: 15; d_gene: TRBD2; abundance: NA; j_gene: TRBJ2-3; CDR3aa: CASTGGLAGTDTQYF; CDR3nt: TGTGCCAGCACCGGGGGACTAGCGGGTACAGATACGCAGTATTTT
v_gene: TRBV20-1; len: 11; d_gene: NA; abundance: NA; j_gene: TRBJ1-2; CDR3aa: CSGAEEDGYTF; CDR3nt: TGCAGTGGGGCGGAGGAGGATGGCTACACCTTC
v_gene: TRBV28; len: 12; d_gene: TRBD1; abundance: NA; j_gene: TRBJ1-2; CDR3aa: CASAQGANGYTF; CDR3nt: TGTGCCAGCGCCCAGGGGGCGAATGGCTACACCTTC
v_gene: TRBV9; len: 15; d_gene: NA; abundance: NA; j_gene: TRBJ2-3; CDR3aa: CASSPFGVDADTQYF; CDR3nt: TGTGCCAGCTCCCCCTTCGGGGTAGACGCAGATACGCAGTATTTT
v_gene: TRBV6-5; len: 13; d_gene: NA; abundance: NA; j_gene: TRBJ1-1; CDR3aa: CASSSFLYTEAFF; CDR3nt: TGTGCCAGCAGTTCCTTCTTGTACACTGAAGCTTTCTTT
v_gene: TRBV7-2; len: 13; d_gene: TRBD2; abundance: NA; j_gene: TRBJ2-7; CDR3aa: CASSPGGRREQYF; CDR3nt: TGTGCCAGCAGCCCGGGGGGGCGTCGCGAGCAGTACTTC
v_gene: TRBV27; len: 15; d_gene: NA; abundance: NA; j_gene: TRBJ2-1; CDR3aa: CASSLTGSSYNEQFF; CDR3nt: TGTGCCAGCAGTTTGACGGGGAGCTCCTACAATGAGCAGTTCTTC
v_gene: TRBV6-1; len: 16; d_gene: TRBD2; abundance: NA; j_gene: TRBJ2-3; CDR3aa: CASSEAIAGGPDTQYF; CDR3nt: TGTGCCAGCAGTGAAGCCATAGCGGGGGGACCAGATACGCAGTATTTT
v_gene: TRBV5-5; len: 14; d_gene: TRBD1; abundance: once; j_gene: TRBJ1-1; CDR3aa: CASSFDRGRTEAFF; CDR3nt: TGTGCCAGCAGTTTCGACAGGGGGAGAACTGAAGCTTTCTTT
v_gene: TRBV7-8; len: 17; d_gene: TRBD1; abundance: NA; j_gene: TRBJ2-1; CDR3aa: CASSLDLDRGLGNEQFF; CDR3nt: TGTGCCAGCAGCTTAGACTTAGACAGGGGGCTGGGCAATGAGCAGTTCTTC
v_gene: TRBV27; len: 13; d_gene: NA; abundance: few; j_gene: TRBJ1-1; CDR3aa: CASSFGHNTEAFF; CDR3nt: TGTGCCAGCAGTTTCGGACATAACACTGAAGCTTTCTTT
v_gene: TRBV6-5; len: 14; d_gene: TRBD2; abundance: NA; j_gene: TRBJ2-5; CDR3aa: CASSPLAGGETQYF; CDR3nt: TGTGCCAGCAGTCCCCTAGCGGGGGGGGAGACCCAGTACTTC
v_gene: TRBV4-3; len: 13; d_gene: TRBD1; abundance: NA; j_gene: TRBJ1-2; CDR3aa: CASSQDRGYGYTF; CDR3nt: TGCGCCAGCAGCCAGGACAGGGGCTATGGCTACACCTTC
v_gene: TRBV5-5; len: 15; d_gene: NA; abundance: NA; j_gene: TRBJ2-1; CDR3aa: CASSSTISSYNEQFF; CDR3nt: TGTGCCAGCAGCTCGACTATTAGCTCCTACAATGAGCAGTTCTTC
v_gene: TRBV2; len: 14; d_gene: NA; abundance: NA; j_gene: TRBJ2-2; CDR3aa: CASSELAYTGELFF; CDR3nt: TGTGCCAGCAGTGAACTAGCGTACACCGGGGAGCTGTTTTTT
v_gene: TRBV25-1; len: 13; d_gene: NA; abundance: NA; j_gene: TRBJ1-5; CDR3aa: CASSDYSNQPQHF; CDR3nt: TGTGCCAGCAGTGATTATAGCAATCAGCCCCAGCATTTT
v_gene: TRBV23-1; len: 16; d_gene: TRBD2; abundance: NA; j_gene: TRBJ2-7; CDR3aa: CASSQSREVTNYEQYF; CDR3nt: TGCGCCAGCAGTCAATCGCGGGAGGTCACTAACTACGAGCAGTACTTC
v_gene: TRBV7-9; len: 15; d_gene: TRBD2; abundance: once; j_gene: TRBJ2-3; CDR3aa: CASSSSGGSTDTQYF; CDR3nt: TGTGCCAGCAGCTCTAGCGGGGGTAGCACAGATACGCAGTATTTT
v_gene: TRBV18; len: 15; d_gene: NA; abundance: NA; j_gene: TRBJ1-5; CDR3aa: CASSPTRVLDQPQHF; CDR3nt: TGTGCCAGCTCACCCACCAGGGTATTAGATCAGCCCCAGCATTTT
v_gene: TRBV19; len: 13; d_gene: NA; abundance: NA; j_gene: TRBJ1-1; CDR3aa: CASSIMGGTEAFF; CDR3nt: TGTGCCAGTAGTATTATGGGGGGCACTGAAGCTTTCTTT
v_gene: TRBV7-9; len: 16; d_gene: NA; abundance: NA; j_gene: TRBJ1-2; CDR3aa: CASSLALKTEPYGYTF; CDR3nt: TGTGCCAGCAGCTTAGCCCTAAAGACAGAGCCCTATGGCTACACCTTC
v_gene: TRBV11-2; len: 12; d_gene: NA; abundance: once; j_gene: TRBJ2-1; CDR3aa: CASSLTWNEQFF; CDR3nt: TGTGCCAGCAGCTTAACATGGAATGAGCAGTTCTTC
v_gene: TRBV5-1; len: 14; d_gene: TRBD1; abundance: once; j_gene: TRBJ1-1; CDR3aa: CASSLGDRGHEAFF; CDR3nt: TGCGCCAGCAGCTTGGGGGACAGGGGGCATGAAGCTTTCTTT
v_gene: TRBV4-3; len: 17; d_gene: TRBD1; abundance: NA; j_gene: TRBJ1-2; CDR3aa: CASSQTGQGDSGYGYTF; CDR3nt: TGCGCCAGCAGCCAGACGGGACAGGGGGATTCGGGCTATGGCTACACCTTC